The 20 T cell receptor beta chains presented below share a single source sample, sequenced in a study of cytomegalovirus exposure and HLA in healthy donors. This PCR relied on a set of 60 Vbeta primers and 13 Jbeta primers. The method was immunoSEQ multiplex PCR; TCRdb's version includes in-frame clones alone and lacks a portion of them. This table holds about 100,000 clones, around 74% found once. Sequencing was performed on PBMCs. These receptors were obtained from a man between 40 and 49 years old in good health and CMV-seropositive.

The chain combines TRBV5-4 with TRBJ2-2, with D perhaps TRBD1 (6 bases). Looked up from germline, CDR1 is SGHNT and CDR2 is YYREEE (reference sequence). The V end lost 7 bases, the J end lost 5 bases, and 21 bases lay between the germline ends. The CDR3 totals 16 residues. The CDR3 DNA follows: TGTGCCAGCGGCCTTGATGCGACAGGAAAGACCGGGGAGCTGTTTTTT. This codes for CASGLDATGKTGELFF. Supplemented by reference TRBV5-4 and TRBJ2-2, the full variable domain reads ETGVTQSPTHLIKTRGQQVTLRCSSQSGHNTVSWYQQALGQGPQFIFQYYREEENGRGNFPPRFSGLQFPNYSSELNVNALELDDSALYLCASGLDATGKTGELFFGEGSRLTVL.

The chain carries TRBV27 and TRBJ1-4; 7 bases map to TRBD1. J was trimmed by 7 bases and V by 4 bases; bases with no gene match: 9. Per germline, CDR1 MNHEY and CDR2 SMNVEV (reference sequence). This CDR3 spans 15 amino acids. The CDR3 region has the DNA TGTGCCAGCAGTTCCCCATTCCGGGACAGTGAAAAACTGTTTTTT. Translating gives CASSSPFRDSEKLFF.

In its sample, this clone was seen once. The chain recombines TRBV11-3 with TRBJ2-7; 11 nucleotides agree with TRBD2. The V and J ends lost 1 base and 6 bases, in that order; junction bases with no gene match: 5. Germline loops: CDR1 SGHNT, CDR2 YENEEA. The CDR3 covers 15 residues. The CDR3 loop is CASSLVAGGACEQYF. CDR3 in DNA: TGTGCCAGCAGCTTAGTAGCGGGAGGGGCGTGCGAGCAGTACTTC.

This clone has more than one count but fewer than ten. The CDR3 sequence: CASSLTGGELFF. The CDR3 bases are TGTGCCAGCAGCCTGACGGGTGGGGAGCTGTTTTTT. The chain has TRBV6-6 and TRBJ2-2; D gene ambiguous. The germline gives CDR1 MNHNY, CDR2 SVGAGI (reference sequence). Trimming took off 6 bases at V and 8 bases at J, with 10 bases between the two ends. The CDR3 length is 12 residues.

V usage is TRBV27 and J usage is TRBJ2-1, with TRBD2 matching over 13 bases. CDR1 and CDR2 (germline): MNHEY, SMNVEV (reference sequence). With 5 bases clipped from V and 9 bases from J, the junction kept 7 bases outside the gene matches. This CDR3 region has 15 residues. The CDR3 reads CASSPGTSGNSEQFF. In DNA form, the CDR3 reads TGTGCCAGCAGTCCAGGGACTAGCGGGAACAGTGAGCAGTTCTTC.

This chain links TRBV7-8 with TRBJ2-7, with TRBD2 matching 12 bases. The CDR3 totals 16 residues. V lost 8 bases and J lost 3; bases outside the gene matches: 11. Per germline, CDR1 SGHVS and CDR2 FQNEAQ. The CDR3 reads CASWTSGVLNHYEQYF. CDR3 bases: TGTGCCAGCTGGACTAGCGGGGTCCTCAATCACTACGAGCAGTACTTC.

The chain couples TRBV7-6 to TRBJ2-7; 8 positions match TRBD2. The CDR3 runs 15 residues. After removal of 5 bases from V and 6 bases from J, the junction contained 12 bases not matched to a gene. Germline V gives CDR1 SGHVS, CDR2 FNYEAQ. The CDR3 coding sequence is TGTGCCAGCAGCCCGTCCGGGACTAGTGGTAGCGAGCAGTACTTC. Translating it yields CASSPSGTSGSEQYF.

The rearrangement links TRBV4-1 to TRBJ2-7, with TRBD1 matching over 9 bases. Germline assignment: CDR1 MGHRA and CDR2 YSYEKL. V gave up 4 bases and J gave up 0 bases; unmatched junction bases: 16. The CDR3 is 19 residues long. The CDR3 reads CASSPRSDWDRVLSYEQYF. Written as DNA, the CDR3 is TGCGCCAGCAGCCCAAGATCAGACTGGGACAGGGTCCTCTCCTACGAGCAGTACTTC.

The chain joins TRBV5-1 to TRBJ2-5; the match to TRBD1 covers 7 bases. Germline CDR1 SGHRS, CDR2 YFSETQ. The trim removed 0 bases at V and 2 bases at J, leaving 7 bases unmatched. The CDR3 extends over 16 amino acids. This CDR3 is CASSLVRQGFQETQYF. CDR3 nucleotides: TGCGCCAGCAGCTTGGTACGACAGGGTTTTCAAGAGACCCAGTACTTC.

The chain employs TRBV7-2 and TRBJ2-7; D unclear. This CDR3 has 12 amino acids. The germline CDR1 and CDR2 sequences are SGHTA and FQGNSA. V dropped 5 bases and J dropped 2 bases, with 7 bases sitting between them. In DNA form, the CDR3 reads TGTGCCAGCAGCCCGGCGGCCTACGAGCAGTACTTC. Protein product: CASSPAAYEQYF.

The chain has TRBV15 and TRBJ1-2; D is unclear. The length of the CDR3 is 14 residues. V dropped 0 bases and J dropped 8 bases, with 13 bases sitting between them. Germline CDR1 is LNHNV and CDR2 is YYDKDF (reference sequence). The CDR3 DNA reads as TGTGCCACCAGCAGAGATCGGGGAGCATGGGGCTACACCTTC. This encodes CATSRDRGAWGYTF.

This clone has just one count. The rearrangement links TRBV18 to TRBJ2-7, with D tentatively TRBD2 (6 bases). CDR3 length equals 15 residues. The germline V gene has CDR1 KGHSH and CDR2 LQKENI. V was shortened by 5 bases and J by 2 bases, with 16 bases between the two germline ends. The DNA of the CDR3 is TGTGCCAGCTCAGAGGTAGCGGCGATAACCTACGAGCAGTACTTC. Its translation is CASSEVAAITYEQYF.

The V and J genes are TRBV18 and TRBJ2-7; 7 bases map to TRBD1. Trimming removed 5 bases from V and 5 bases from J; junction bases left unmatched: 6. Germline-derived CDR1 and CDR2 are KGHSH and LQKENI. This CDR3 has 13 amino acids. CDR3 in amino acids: CASSVDRVDEQYF. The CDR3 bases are TGTGCCAGCTCAGTAGACAGGGTCGACGAGCAGTACTTC.

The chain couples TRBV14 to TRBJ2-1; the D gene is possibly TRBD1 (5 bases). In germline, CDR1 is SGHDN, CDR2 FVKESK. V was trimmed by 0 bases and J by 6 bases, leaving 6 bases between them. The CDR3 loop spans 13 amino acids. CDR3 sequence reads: CASSQDRVNEQFF. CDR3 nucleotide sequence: TGTGCCAGCAGCCAAGACAGGGTCAATGAGCAGTTCTTC.

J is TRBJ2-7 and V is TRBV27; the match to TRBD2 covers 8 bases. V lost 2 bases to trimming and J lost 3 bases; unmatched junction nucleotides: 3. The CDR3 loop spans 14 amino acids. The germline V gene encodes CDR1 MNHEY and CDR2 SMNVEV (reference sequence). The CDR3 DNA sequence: TGTGCCAGCAGTTTACGGGAGGGGAGCTACGAGCAGTACTTC. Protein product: CASSLREGSYEQYF.

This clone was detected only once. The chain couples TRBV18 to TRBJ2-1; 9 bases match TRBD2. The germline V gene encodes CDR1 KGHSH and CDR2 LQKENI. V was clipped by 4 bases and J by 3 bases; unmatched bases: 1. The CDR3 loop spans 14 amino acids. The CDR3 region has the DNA TGTGCCAGCTCACGGCGGGAGGGCTACAATGAGCAGTTCTTC. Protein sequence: CASSRREGYNEQFF.

DNA of the CDR3: TGTGCCAGCAGGCCTTCAGTAGCCAAAAACATTCAGTACTTC. This codes for CASRPSVAKNIQYF. V and J are TRBV6-5 and TRBJ2-4; D unclear. Germline V CDR1 and CDR2: MNHEY, SVGAGI. V dropped 6 bases and J dropped 0 bases, with 9 bases sitting between them. The CDR3 extends over 14 amino acids.

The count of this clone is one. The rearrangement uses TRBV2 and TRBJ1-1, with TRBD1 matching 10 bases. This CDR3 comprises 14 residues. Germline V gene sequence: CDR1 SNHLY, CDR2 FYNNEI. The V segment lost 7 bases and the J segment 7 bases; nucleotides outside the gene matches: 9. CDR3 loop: CASKPDRGQSEAFF. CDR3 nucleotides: TGTGCCAGCAAACCCGACAGGGGGCAAAGTGAAGCTTTCTTT.

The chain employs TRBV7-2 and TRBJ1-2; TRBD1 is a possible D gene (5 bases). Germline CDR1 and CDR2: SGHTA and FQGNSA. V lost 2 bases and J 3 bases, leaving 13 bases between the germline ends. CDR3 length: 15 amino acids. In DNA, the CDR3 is TGTGCCAGCAGCTTATTCTTCGGGGGGGACTATGGCTACACCTTC. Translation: CASSLFFGGDYGYTF.

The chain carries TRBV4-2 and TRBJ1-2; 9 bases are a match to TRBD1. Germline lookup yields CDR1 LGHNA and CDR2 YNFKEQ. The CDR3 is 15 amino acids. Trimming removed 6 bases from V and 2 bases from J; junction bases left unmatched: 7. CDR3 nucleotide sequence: TGTGCCAGCAGTCCAAGTGACAGGGGGAACTATGGCTACACCTTC. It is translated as CASSPSDRGNYGYTF.